The clone carrying this T cell receptor beta chain has more than one count but fewer than ten. Its antigen is currently unknown. The data were taken from a study of T cell repertoires in cytomegalovirus infection. Between the trimmed V and J ends, which lost 3 bases and 3 bases, there was a span of 8 bases. This CDR3 has 13 residues. Per the germline V gene, CDR1 is SNHLY and CDR2 is FYNNEI. TCRdb re-derived calls from the reads in MiXCR, one entry per CDR3 protein. The sample has 200,000 or so distinct CDR3 sequences; 30% to 45% are singletons. Findings of the study overall: Dominating the ex vivo response were TCR beta clonotypes that were CMV-specific and HLA-C-restricted.

The gene calls are TRBV2 and TRBJ1-1; unclear D gene. This receptor was taken from a human donor in good health (CMV status not recorded). Some clones in this sample may be carry-over from other donors' samples. The specimen was CD8+ T cells from cultured PBMCs, collected from culture after CMV antigen stimulation. CDR3 loop: CASSDFGYTEAFF. CDR3 sequence (DNA): TGTGCCAGCAGTGATTTTGGGTACACTGAAGCTTTCTTT.